The 3 T cell receptor beta chains presented below share a single source sample, sequenced in a study of blood T cell repertoires in COVID-19. The protocol was immunoSEQ multiplex PCR, while the TCRdb copy is restricted to in-frame clones and leaves out a portion. The table includes approximately 140,000 clones, roughly 86% detected once. Material: PBMCs or T cells enriched from blood (not recorded which). The receptor set was obtained from a woman aged 45 to 65 with acute COVID-19.

This clone was seen just once. The V call is TRBV7-9, the J call TRBJ1-2; D is ambiguous. This CDR3 contains 11 residues. Trimming stripped 0 bases from V and 6 bases from J, with 2 bases between. Germline loops: CDR1 SEHNR, CDR2 FQNEAQ (reference sequence). The chain's CDR3 is CASSLADGYTF. In nucleotides, the CDR3 is TGTGCCAGCAGCTTAGCCGATGGCTACACCTTC.

This chain uses TRBV5-5 with TRBJ2-2, with 13 nucleotides matching TRBD2. The CDR3 runs to 17 residues. V trimming: 2 bases; J trimming: 6 bases; junction bases outside the gene matches: 7. CDR1 SGHKS and CDR2 YYEKEE come from the germline V gene (reference sequence). The CDR3 reads CASSFPGLAGLAGELFF. The CDR3 DNA sequence: TGTGCCAGCAGCTTCCCGGGACTAGCGGGATTGGCCGGGGAGCTGTTTTTT.

The J gene is TRBJ1-2, the V gene TRBV7-3, with D possibly matching TRBD1 (5 bases). V was clipped by 0 bases and J by 7 bases, with 12 bases between them. Germline V gives CDR1 SGHTA, CDR2 FQGTGA. The CDR3 extends over 14 amino acids. DNA of the CDR3: TGTGCCAGCAGCTTAACAGCCAGGGAGGGTGGCTACACCTTC. This sequence encodes CASSLTAREGGYTF.